These T cell receptor beta chains were read from a single sample in a study of blood T cell repertoires in COVID-19. Repertoires were generated with immunoSEQ multiplex PCR, while TCRdb's copy carries only in-frame clones and drops some. The profile shows approximately 16,000 clones, approximately 88% of them singletons. The sequencing sample was made of peripheral blood. The receptor set was obtained from a human donor in a cohort sampled during active COVID-19. CDR3s include the opening cysteine and the closing phenylalanine or tryptophan. A D gene is named only where the DNA matches it firmly. Rows may omit the clone size; those that give it use once, few, many or a size class.

clone_size j_call d_call v_call cdr3_nt cdr3_aa
. TRBJ2-1 TRBD2 TRBV9 TGTGCCAGCAGCGTAGCTCGGACGGGGGGGCCGGAGTCCACCTACAATGAGCAGTTCTTC CASSVARTGGPESTYNEQFF
few TRBJ2-7 . TRBV6-1 TGTGCCAGCAGTGAGCCCAACCGGGGCGAGCAGTACTTC CASSEPNRGEQYF
. TRBJ2-7 . TRBV11-2 TGTGCCAGCAGCTTGGGGGACATCTACGAGCAGTACTTC CASSLGDIYEQYF
. TRBJ2-7 TRBD1 TRBV11-3 TGTGCCAGCAGCCCTCTCAGGGGGCAGAGCGAGCAGTACTTC CASSPLRGQSEQYF
. TRBJ1-2 TRBD1 TRBV2 TGTGCCAGCAGCTGGGACAGGACAGGGGGCAGAGCTAACTATGGCTACACCTTC CASSWDRTGGRANYGYTF
. TRBJ1-1 . TRBV12-5 TGTGCTAGTGGTTTGCAACAGAACACTGAAGCTTTCTTT CASGLQQNTEAFF
. TRBJ1-2 TRBD1 TRBV29-1 TGCAGCGTTGACTACGGACAGGGAAATGGCTACACCTTC CSVDYGQGNGYTF
. TRBJ2-3 . TRBV5-1 TGCGCCAGCAGCTCCAGGGGGGCAGCTAATTCCCTCACAGATACGCAGTATTTT CASSSRGAANSLTDTQYF
. TRBJ1-4 . TRBV6-6 TGTGCCAGCAGTTACTCTGCCGGGGGGGATGAAAAACTGTTTTTT CASSYSAGGDEKLFF
. TRBJ2-7 . TRBV5-1 TGCGCCAGCAGCGCCGGGCCCGGGGGTTACGAGCAGTACTTC CASSAGPGGYEQYF
. TRBJ2-4 . TRBV9 TGTGCCAGCAGCGGAGATTCCGGGAAGGGCGGCATTCAGTACTTC CASSGDSGKGGIQYF
. TRBJ2-6 . TRBV6-4 TGTGCCAGCAGTGTGCGGGGAGATGGGGCCAACGTCCTGACTTTC CASSVRGDGANVLTF
once TRBJ1-5 . TRBV19 TGTGCCAGTAGTATAGGGGCGTCCCAGGTGAGGCCCCAGCATTTT CASSIGASQVRPQHF
. TRBJ2-3 TRBD2 TRBV6-5 TGTGCCAGCAGTTACTGGGGGGGGAGTGGCACAGATACGCAGTATTTT CASSYWGGSGTDTQYF
. TRBJ1-1 . TRBV30 TGTGCCTGGAGTCCCCTTGGTAGTGCAGGGTCTACCACTGAAGCTTTCTTT CAWSPLGSAGSTTEAFF
. TRBJ1-6 TRBD1 TRBV5-6 TGTGCCAGCAGCTGGGGTGGTGACAGGGTTAATTCACCCCTCCACTTT CASSWGGDRVNSPLHF